The 14 T cell receptor beta chains presented below share a single source sample, sequenced in a study of naive and memory T cell subsets. An equimolar mix of two oligonucleotides served as the beta constant-region primer for TRBC1 and TRBC2. Ligated cDNA was amplified by four rounds of PCR with nested alpha and beta constant-region primers and SP2. A single record per CDR3 protein comes from TCRdb applying MiXCR to the UMI-ligation and nested PCR reads. The sample records some 110,000 distinct CDR3 sequences, 13% to 15% being singletons. Antigens of these TCRs are unknown. Regarding the study as a whole: Especially in CD8 cells, naive repertoires contained a few larger clonotypes, possibly CD45RA-re-expressing memory cells.

Input material: naive CD8+ T cells from blood. These receptors originate from a human donor in good health.

This clonotype was counted only a few times. The chain is built from TRBV4-3 and TRBJ2-1, with 13 nucleotides matching TRBD2. The germline CDR1 and CDR2 sequences are LGHNA and YSLEER. V was pared by 3 bases and J by 13 bases, with 3 bases of the junction left unmatched. This CDR3 has 13 amino acids. CDR3 in amino acids: CASSHGTSGEQFF. CDR3 sequence (DNA): TGCGCCAGCAGCCATGGGACTAGCGGGGAACAGTTCTTC.

The chain has TRBV24-1 and TRBJ2-1; D unclear. The CDR3 length is 13 residues. Trimming stripped 4 bases from V and 6 bases from J, with 9 bases between. Germline CDR1 and CDR2: KGHDR and SFDVKD. The CDR3 reads CATSELRSNEQFF. As DNA, the CDR3 is TGTGCCACCAGTGAGCTTAGGAGCAATGAGCAGTTCTTC.

The V call is TRBV4-2, the J call TRBJ1-2, with 8 bases lining up with TRBD1. The V gene's germline CDR1 is LGHNA and CDR2 YNFKEQ. V was clipped by 2 bases and J by 6 bases; unmatched bases: 8. This CDR3 is 15 amino acids long. The CDR3 reads CASSQRTGKEDGYTF. CDR3 DNA sequence: TGTGCCAGCAGCCAACGGACAGGGAAGGAGGATGGCTACACCTTC.

The rearrangement joins TRBV5-1 to TRBJ2-3; D remains unclear. The V end was cut by 0 bases, the J end by 6 bases, with 14 bases between. CDR3 length: 15 amino acids. Germline V gives CDR1 SGHRS, CDR2 YFSETQ. This chain's CDR3 is CASSLAGYHLDTQYF. Written as DNA, the CDR3 is TGCGCCAGCAGCTTGGCAGGCTACCACTTGGATACGCAGTATTTT.

V is TRBV27 and J is TRBJ1-5; no firm D call. V lost 6 bases and J 3 bases, leaving 12 bases between the germline ends. The CDR3 extends over 14 amino acids. Germline CDR1 and CDR2: MNHEY and SMNVEV (reference sequence). CDR3 nucleotides: TGTGCCAGCAGACCCGGAGTTGACAATCAGCCCCAGCATTTT. Its protein product is CASRPGVDNQPQHF.

With respect to this clonotype: This may arise from a read error, as a much more abundant clone is one base away. J is TRBJ2-7 and V is TRBV11-3; D possibly corresponds to TRBD1 (6 bases). Germline V gives CDR1 SGHNT, CDR2 YENEEA. The CDR3 is made up of 14 amino acids. V was cut by 5 bases and J by 4 bases, with 15 bases left in between. The CDR3 here is CASSLERGSYEQYF. CDR3 DNA: TGTGCCAGCAGCCTCGAGAGGGGGTCGTACGAGCAGTACTTC.

This clonotype has a handful of counts. V is TRBV7-9 and J is TRBJ2-3; 11 bases line up with TRBD2. V gave up 5 bases and J gave up 2 bases; unmatched junction bases: 6. There are 16 residues in the CDR3. Per germline, CDR1 SEHNR and CDR2 FQNEAQ (reference sequence). This CDR3 reads CASSQGLAEHTDTQYF. The CDR3, as DNA: TGTGCCAGCAGCCAGGGACTAGCGGAGCACACAGATACGCAGTATTTT. The full variable domain, in which reference TRBV7-9 and TRBJ2-3 provide the parts outside the CDR3, is DTGVSQNPRHKITKRGQNVTFRCDPISEHNRLYWYRQTLGQGPEFLTYFQNEAQLEKSRLLSDRFSAERPKGSFSTLEIQRTEQGDSAMYLCASSQGLAEHTDTQYFGPGTRLTVL.

V gene TRBV7-9 combines with J gene TRBJ2-1; no definite D call. V lost 2 bases to trimming and J lost 0 bases, with 8 bases between them. CDR3 length equals 15 residues. The germline gives CDR1 SEHNR, CDR2 FQNEAQ (reference sequence). The CDR3 DNA reads as TGTGCCAGCAGCTTACAGGAAAGCTCCTACAATGAGCAGTTCTTC. As protein: CASSLQESSYNEQFF.

The chain combines TRBV20-1 with TRBJ2-7; D ambiguous. Trimming took 1 base from V and 2 from J, leaving 6 bases between them. The CDR3 length is 12 residues. The germline V gene encodes CDR1 DFQATT and CDR2 SNEGSKA (reference sequence). The CDR3 nucleotides are TGCAGTGCTAGAGGGGATCCCTACGAGCAGTACTTC. As protein: CSARGDPYEQYF.

The genes are TRBV7-9 and TRBJ2-1; D may match TRBD1 or TRBD2 (5 bases each). Between the trimmed V and J ends, which lost 3 bases and 9 bases, there was a span of 12 bases. The CDR3 runs to 13 residues. Germline CDR1 SEHNR, CDR2 FQNEAQ (reference sequence). In DNA form, the CDR3 reads TGTGCCAGCAGCTTGGCCGAGGGGAGTGAGCAGTTCTTC. Encoded protein: CASSLAEGSEQFF. The complete variable domain, with remaining parts taken from reference TRBV7-9 and TRBJ2-1, reads DTGVSQNPRHKITKRGQNVTFRCDPISEHNRLYWYRQTLGQGPEFLTYFQNEAQLEKSRLLSDRFSAERPKGSFSTLEIQRTEQGDSAMYLCASSLAEGSEQFFGPGTRLTVL.

This clonotype has a handful of counts. The CDR3 loop reads CASRARPDTQYF. CDR3 nucleotide sequence: TGTGCCAGCCGAGCTCGACCCGATACGCAGTATTTT. The genes are TRBV5-6 and TRBJ2-3, with D unclear. CDR1 is SGHDT, CDR2 YYEEEE, per germline. This CDR3 comprises 12 residues. V was cut by 7 bases and J by 6 bases, with 12 bases left in between.

This clonotype was seen ten or more times. The genes are TRBV28 and TRBJ1-1; D remains unclear. Germline CDR1 MDHEN, CDR2 SYDVKM. The CDR3 is 10 residues long. V lost 4 bases to trimming and J lost 5 bases, with 2 bases between them. The CDR3 loop is CASSYTEAFF. For the CDR3, the DNA is TGTGCCAGCAGTTATACTGAAGCTTTCTTT.

This clonotype has a count of ten or more. The genes are TRBV24-1 and TRBJ2-2; D is ambiguous. Per the germline V gene, CDR1 is KGHDR and CDR2 is SFDVKD. V was clipped by 1 base and J by 2 bases, with 10 bases between them. The CDR3 has 16 residues. CDR3 sequence reads: CATSDFGRFNTGELFF. The CDR3 bases are TGTGCCACCAGTGATTTCGGCCGCTTCAACACCGGGGAGCTGTTTTTT.

This CDR3 is CATSDGSGIRNEQFF. The CDR3 DNA reads as TGTGCCACCAGTGATGGGAGCGGGATAAGGAATGAGCAGTTCTTC. V gene TRBV24-1 combines with J gene TRBJ2-1; 7 nucleotides agree with TRBD2. The junction had 8 bases not matched to a gene; V was cut back by 3 bases and J by 7 bases. The germline CDR1 and CDR2 sequences are KGHDR and SFDVKD. This CDR3 is 15 amino acids long.